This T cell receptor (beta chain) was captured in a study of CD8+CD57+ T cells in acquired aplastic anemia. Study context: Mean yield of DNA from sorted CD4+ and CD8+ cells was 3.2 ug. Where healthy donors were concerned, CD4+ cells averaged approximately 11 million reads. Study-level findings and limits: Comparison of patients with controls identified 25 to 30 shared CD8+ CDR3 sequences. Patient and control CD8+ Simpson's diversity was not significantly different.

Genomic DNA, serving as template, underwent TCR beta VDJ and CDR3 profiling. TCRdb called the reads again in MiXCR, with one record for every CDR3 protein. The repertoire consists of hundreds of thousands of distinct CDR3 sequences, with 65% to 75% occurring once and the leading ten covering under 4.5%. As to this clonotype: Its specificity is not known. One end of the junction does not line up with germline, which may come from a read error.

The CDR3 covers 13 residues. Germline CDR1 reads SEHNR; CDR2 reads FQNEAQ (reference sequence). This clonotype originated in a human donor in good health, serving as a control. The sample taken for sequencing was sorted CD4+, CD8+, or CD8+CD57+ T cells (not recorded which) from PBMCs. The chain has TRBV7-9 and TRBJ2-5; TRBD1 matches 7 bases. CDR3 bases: TGTGCCAGCAGCCCAGGGGACAGTTACACCCAGTCCTTC. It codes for CASSPGDSYTQSF.